This T cell receptor beta chain was recorded in a study of glioma-infiltrating T cells. By its share, this clonotype is medium-sized (0.01 to 0.1%). Trimming took off 7 bases at V and 3 bases at J, with 4 bases between the two ends. The CDR3 loop spans 10 amino acids. Per germline, CDR1 MNHNS and CDR2 SASEGT. The iRepertoire nested amplicon-rescue multiplex PCR amplified TCR alpha and beta CDR3s from RNA. MiXCR was run by TCRdb on the multiplex PCR reads, yielding one entry per CDR3 protein. The repertoire holds roughly 2,000 distinct CDR3 sequences, about 30% seen once, with 35% to 40% in the top ten.

The origin of this receptor is a human donor with low-grade glioma or glioblastoma, undergoing nonglioma brain surgery, or in good health (not recorded which). Sequenced material: glioma tissue, nonneoplastic brain tissue, or PBMCs (not recorded which). The chain joins TRBV6-1 to TRBJ2-7; D not certain. The CDR3 region has the DNA TGTGCCAGCAAGTTCTACGAGCAGTACTTC. Protein product: CASKFYEQYF.